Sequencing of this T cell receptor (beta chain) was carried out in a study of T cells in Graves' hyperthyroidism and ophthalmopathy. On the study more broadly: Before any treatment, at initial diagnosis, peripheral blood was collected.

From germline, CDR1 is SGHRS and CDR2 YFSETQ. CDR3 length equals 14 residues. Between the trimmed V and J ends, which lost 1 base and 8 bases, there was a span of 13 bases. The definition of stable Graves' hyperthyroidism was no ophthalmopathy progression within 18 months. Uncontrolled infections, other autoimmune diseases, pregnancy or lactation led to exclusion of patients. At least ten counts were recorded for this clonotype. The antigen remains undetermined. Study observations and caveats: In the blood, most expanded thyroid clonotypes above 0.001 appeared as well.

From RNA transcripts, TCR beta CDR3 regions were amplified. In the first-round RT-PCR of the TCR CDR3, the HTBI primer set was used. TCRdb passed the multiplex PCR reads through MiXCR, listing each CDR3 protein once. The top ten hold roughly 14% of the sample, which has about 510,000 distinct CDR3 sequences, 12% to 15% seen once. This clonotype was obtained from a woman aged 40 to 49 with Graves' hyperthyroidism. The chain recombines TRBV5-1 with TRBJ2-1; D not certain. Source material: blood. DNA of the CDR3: TGCGCCAGCAGCTTGAAGGTCTCCCTTGATGAGCAGTTCTTC. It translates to CASSLKVSLDEQFF.